What follows is one T cell receptor (beta chain) and its context. What antigen it recognizes has not been identified. Nothing much larger sits one base from this clone, and base qualities are not available. The cysteine opens and the phenylalanine closes a CDR3 of 13 amino acids. Just the 39-base CDR3 DNA is kept, in frame starting at base 1. Taken from the germline V gene, the CDR1 and CDR2 loops are SGHRS and YFSETQ. The V end loses 2 bases and the J end loses 4 bases, and a stretch of 10 bases separates them. The data were obtained in a study of Ad26.COV2.S vaccination and SARS-CoV-2 variants (dated by TCRdb to the early 2020s). Study-level background: Donors in the vaccine arm were drawn from COV1001, a phase I-IIa trial of Ad26.COV2.S in healthy adults that was multicentre, randomized, double-blind and placebo-controlled. Sequencing of the TCRbeta repertoire served to evaluate the specificity and breadth of SARS-CoV-2-reactive T cell receptors following Ad26.COV2.S vaccination. Blinding of investigators to trial group allocation was maintained during experiments and outcome assessment. A total of some 30 samples were included in the TCR-sequenced set, comprising roughly 20 Ad26.COV2.S vaccine recipients, 5 placebo recipients and 8 SARS-CoV-2 convalescent individuals. Ad26.COV2.S was given intramuscularly at 5x10^10 or 1x10^11 viral particles, as a single shot or as two shots 56 days apart. Participants in the trial were split at random into five groups of five each, receiving low-dose or high-dose Ad26.COV2.S once or twice, or else placebo on both occasions. What the research found in general, with its limitations: Vaccine and placebo recipients had comparable non-spike TCR breadth, which fits with the vaccine containing only spike. The study lacked the statistical power to compare responses across vaccine doses or regimens. After vaccination, substantial breadth of spike-specific CD8+ and CD4+ T cell responses was reported. According to the authors, total T cell responses may have been underestimated by the TCR breadth and depth analyses. Spike-specific TCR breadth was higher in Ad26.COV2.S recipients than in placebo recipients (P = 0.0014).

Interpreted using the paper, the treatment or condition label stands for: roughly 20 received Ad26.COV2.S at low or high dose, single or two shots; about 5 received placebo; per-sample allocation not given. For vaccine and placebo recipients, repertoires were sequenced using samples collected on day 63 after the first injection. Cohort 1b enrolled roughly 25 adults aged 18-55 years at a single site in Boston, USA, between 29 July and 7 August 2020. Ad26.COV2.S was a replication-incompetent adenovirus type 26 vector that expressed a prefusion-stabilized SARS-CoV-2 spike protein derived from the original Wuhan strain. TCRbeta CDR3 regions were sequenced with the immunoSEQ Assay. After extraction, genomic DNA underwent amplification by bias-controlled multiplex PCR, followed by high-throughput sequencing. Processing in the source paper ran as follows. To quantify the absolute abundance of each unique TCRbeta CDR3 region, sequences were collapsed and filtered. T cell fraction was estimated by normalizing TCRbeta template counts to usable DNA, with usable DNA measured through amplification of reference genes found in all nucleated cells. Repertoire TCRs were annotated as SARS-CoV-2-specific by exact matching of V gene, CDR3 amino acid sequence and J gene to a known reactive TCR set. MIRA supplied the reference SARS-CoV-2 TCR set, which was filtered for enrichment in COVID-19-positive ImmuneCODE repertoires so that public or cross-reactive TCRs were removed. Using the MIRA antigens, annotated TCRs were further analysed by specific ORF or by position within an ORF. Breadth was defined as the number of annotated unique rearrangements divided by the total number of unique productive rearrangements, and depth was defined as the summed frequency of the annotated unique rearrangements. Group comparisons of TCR breadth used two-sided Wilcoxon rank-sum tests. The clones in this table, taken by TCRdb from immuneACCESS, are in-frame only. Not every clone is retained; where verified, under half of the shortfall comes from an unresolved V gene, and the cause of the rest is unknown. For V, J and clone size, that table is used; D and trimming come from the DNA. The sample data list about 680,000 clones, and 89% of these were observed just once. In total, the top ten clones hold roughly 1.5% of the sample.

Source: peripheral blood, taken in a trial of Ad26.COV2.S vaccine versus placebo. This TCR derives from a person between 18 and 60 years old who received the Ad26.COV2.S COVID-19 vaccine or a placebo. Here the chain combines TRBV5-1 and TRBJ2-7; a tentative D call is TRBD1 (6 bases match). The CDR3 reads as follows: CASSFGRGYEQYF. The sequence in DNA is TGCGCCAGCAGCTTCGGCAGGGGTTACGAGCAGTACTTC. With the portions outside the CDR3 filled from the reference TRBV5-1 and TRBJ2-7 genes, the complete variable region becomes KAGVTQTPRYLIKTRGQQVTLSCSPISGHRSVSWYQQTPGQGLQFLFEYFSETQRNKGNFPGRFSGRQFSNSRSEMNVSTLELGDSALYLCASSFGRGYEQYFGPGTRLTVT.